The sequence of this T cell receptor beta chain was determined in a study of blood T cells in healthy people across ages. Overall study results and limits: Strongly correlated with naive T cell percentage was TCR beta diversity. Comparison with aged donors showed that long-lived donors had more naive CD4+ cells and higher diversity.

Next came a second PCR, run for about 6 to 11 cycles, which used a sample-barcoded 5' primer along with a J-beta primer mix. Each single sample gave us at least 2.5 million CDR3-containing paired-end reads. Each CDR3 protein gets one entry after TCRdb re-called the 5' RACE reads with MiXCR. The sample shows hundreds of thousands of distinct CDR3 sequences, 58% of them seen only once. Peripheral blood from each donor was collected in a volume of roughly 9.8 milliliters. This clonotype came up a few times. The target antigen is unknown. Sequencing input: blood. The clonotype was recovered from a young man in good health.

CDR3 DNA sequence: TGTGCCATCAGTGCTCGACAGCCCCAAGAGACCCAGTACTTC. As protein: CAISARQPQETQYF. J is TRBJ2-5 and V is TRBV10-3, with a weak D call TRBD1 (5 bases). This CDR3 has 14 residues. Germline CDR1 reads ENHRY; CDR2 reads SYGVKD. V was pared by 4 bases and J by 1 base, with 10 bases between.